The clone carrying this T cell receptor (beta chain) was seen repeatedly, ten times or more. The antigen remains undetermined. CDR1 and CDR2 (germline): SQVTM, ANQGSEA. V lost 3 bases to trimming and J lost 5 bases, with 9 bases between them. The CDR3 loop spans 12 amino acids. The data were obtained in a study of CD8 T cells in ankylosing spondylitis. One entry per CDR3 protein, called by TCRdb with MiXCR from the 5' RACE reads. This sample yields roughly 97,000 distinct CDR3 sequences, of which 7.5% to 9% are seen a single time; more than 9.5% belongs to the top ten. Whole-study findings and limits: Peripheral blood samples showed relatively rare disease-linked clones, and these clones were CD8+.

This clonotype was obtained from a male donor with ankylosing spondylitis or in good health (not recorded which). This sequence joins TRBV29-1 and TRBJ2-3; D is ambiguous. Sequencing input: blood, either unsorted or a sorted T cell fraction (not recorded which). The CDR3 protein is CSVDGQQDTQYF. CDR3 bases: TGCAGCGTTGATGGCCAACAAGATACGCAGTATTTT.